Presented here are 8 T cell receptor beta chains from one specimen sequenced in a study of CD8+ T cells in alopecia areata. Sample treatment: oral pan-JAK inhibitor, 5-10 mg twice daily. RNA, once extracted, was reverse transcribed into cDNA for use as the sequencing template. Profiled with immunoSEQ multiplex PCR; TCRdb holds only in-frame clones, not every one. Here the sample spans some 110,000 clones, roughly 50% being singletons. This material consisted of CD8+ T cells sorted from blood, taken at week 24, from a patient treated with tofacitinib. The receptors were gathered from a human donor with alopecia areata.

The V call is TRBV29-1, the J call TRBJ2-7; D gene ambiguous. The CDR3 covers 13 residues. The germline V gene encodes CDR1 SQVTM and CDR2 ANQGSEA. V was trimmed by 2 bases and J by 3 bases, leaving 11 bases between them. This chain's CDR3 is CSVEFGQFYEQYF. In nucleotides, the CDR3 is TGCAGCGTTGAATTCGGGCAGTTCTACGAGCAGTACTTC.

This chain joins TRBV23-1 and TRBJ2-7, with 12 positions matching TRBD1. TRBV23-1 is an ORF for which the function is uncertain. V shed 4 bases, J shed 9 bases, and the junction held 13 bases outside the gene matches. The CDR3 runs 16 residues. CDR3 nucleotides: TGCGCCAGCAGTCTACAAACCGGGACAGGGGGCACGGGGCAGTACTTC. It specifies CASSLQTGTGGTGQYF.

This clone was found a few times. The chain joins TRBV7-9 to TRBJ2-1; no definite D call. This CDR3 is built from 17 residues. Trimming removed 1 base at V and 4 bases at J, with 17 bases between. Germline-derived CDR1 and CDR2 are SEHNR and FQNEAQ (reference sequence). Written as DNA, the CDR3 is TGTGCCAGCAGCTTAGGTGACGCATCTCCCCTTTACAATGAGCAGTTCTTC. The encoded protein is CASSLGDASPLYNEQFF. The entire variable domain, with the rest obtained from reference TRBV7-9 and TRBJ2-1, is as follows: DTGVSQNPRHKITKRGQNVTFRCDPISEHNRLYWYRQTLGQGPEFLTYFQNEAQLEKSRLLSDRFSAERPKGSFSTLEIQRTEQGDSAMYLCASSLGDASPLYNEQFFGPGTRLTVL.

As DNA, the CDR3 is TGTGCCAGCAGTTTACGGGGTGGCCACATTCAGTACTTC. Translated, it gives CASSLRGGHIQYF. This sequence joins TRBV27 and TRBJ2-4, with a tentative D call TRBD2 (5 bases). Germline lookup yields CDR1 MNHEY and CDR2 SMNVEV (reference sequence). The CDR3 has 13 residues. V lost 2 bases and J 8 bases, leaving 10 bases between the germline ends.

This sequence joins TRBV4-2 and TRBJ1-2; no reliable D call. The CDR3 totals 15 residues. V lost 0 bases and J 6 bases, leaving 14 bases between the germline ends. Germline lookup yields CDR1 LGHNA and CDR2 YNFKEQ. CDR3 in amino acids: CASSQDRKTSDGYTF. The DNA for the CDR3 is TGTGCCAGCAGCCAAGATAGAAAGACCTCGGATGGCTACACCTTC.

The CDR3 DNA is TGTGCCTGGGAAGGACAGGAAGCCTCCTACGAGCAGTACTTC. It encodes CAWEGQEASYEQYF. The chain is built from TRBV30 and TRBJ2-7; 7 bases are shared with TRBD1. CDR3 size: 14 residues. The V segment lost 5 bases and the J segment 0 bases; nucleotides outside the gene matches: 7. CDR1 and CDR2 (germline): GTSNPN, SVGIG (reference sequence).

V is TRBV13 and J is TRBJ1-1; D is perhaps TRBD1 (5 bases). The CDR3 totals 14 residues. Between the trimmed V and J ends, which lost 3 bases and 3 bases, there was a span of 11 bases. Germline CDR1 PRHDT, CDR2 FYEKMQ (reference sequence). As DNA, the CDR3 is TGTGCCAGCAGCTTTGAGGGGCGCGACACTGAAGCTTTCTTT. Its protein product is CASSFEGRDTEAFF. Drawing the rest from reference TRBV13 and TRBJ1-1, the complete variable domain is AAGVIQSPRHLIKEKRETATLKCYPIPRHDTVYWYQQGPGQDPQFLISFYEKMQSDKGSIPDRFSAQQFSDYHSELNMSSLELGDSALYFCASSFEGRDTEAFFGQGTRLTVV.

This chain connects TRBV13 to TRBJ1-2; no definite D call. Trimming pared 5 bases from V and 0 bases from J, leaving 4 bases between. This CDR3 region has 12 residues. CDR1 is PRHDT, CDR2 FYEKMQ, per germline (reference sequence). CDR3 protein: CASSLANYGYTF. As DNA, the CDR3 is TGTGCCAGCAGCCTAGCTAACTATGGCTACACCTTC. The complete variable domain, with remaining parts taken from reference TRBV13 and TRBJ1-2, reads AAGVIQSPRHLIKEKRETATLKCYPIPRHDTVYWYQQGPGQDPQFLISFYEKMQSDKGSIPDRFSAQQFSDYHSELNMSSLELGDSALYFCASSLANYGYTFGSGTRLTVV.